Sequencing of this TCR beta chain was carried out in a study of T cells after yellow fever vaccination. TCRdb re-called the 5' RACE reads through MiXCR, storing one row per CDR3 protein. Of under 200,000 distinct CDR3 sequences in the sample, about 7% were seen once. Trimming pared 5 bases from V and 6 bases from J, leaving 11 bases between. CDR1 and CDR2 from the germline V gene are MNHNS and SASEGT. The CDR3 is made up of 13 amino acids. In this sample, this clonotype turned up many times. V and J are TRBV6-1 and TRBJ2-1; D ambiguous. Sequences were derived from CD4+ T cells sorted from PBMCs, sampled around 5 days after the first yellow fever vaccination. The TCR originated in a man aged 18 to 29 who received the YFV17D yellow fever vaccine. CDR3 residues: CASSQGLGNEQFF. The DNA for the CDR3 is TGTGCCAGCAGTCAAGGTCTGGGCAATGAGCAGTTCTTC.